The rows below give T cell receptor beta chains drawn from one sample of a study of PD-L1 blockade in urothelial cancer. Sequencing used immunoSEQ multiplex PCR; TCRdb keeps in-frame clones, though not all of them. The sample lists some 41,000 clones, roughly 85% occurring once. The starting material was PBMCs, obtained around atezolizumab (anti-PD-L1) treatment. Receptor source: a man aged 65-85 years with urothelial cancer. The CDR3 runs from the conserved cysteine through the conserved F or W. D genes are given only for firm matches. Only part of the rows carry a size: once, few, many, or a class if the clone is expanded.

D,size,V,J,CDR3,DNA
TRBD1,once,TRBV6-1,TRBJ1-2,CASSRDREANYGYTF,TGTGCCAGCAGTAGGGACAGGGAAGCTAACTATGGCTACACCTTC
.,.,TRBV27,TRBJ2-6,CASRPGGTGANVLTF,TGTGCCAGCAGGCCAGGGGGGACTGGGGCCAACGTCCTGACTTTC
.,.,TRBV2,TRBJ1-4,CASSRPDSNEKLFF,TGTGCCAGCAGTCGTCCGGACTCAAATGAAAAACTGTTTTTT
.,.,TRBV18,TRBJ2-2,CASSPGGRPRATPGELFF,TGTGCCAGCTCACCAGGGGGGAGACCCCGCGCAACACCCGGGGAGCTGTTTTTT
TRBD1,.,TRBV6-1,TRBJ1-1,CASSEQGATTKAFF,TGTGCCAGCAGTGAGCAGGGGGCTACGACCAAAGCTTTCTTT
TRBD1,.,TRBV5-1,TRBJ1-4,CASSSGQGLEKLFF,TGCGCCAGCAGCTCTGGACAGGGGCTTGAAAAACTGTTTTTT
.,few,TRBV11-2,TRBJ1-3,CASSLTGDRGDTIYF,TGTGCCAGCAGCCTTACAGGTGACCGAGGAGACACCATATATTTT
TRBD1,.,TRBV7-9,TRBJ1-2,CASSRDSLGYTF,TGTGCCAGCAGTCGGGACAGCCTAGGCTACACCTTC
TRBD1,once,TRBV9,TRBJ2-2,CASSTRTGRNTGELFF,TGTGCCAGCAGCACGAGGACAGGGAGGAACACCGGGGAGCTGTTTTTT
.,.,TRBV11-2,TRBJ1-1,CASSLDGRLNTEAFF,TGTGCCAGCAGCTTAGATGGCAGGTTGAACACTGAAGCTTTCTTT
TRBD2,.,TRBV15,TRBJ2-1,CATRSDSGIDEQFF,TGTGCCACCAGGAGCGATAGCGGGATTGATGAGCAGTTCTTC
TRBD2,.,TRBV5-4,TRBJ2-1,CASSSRRGLAFHNEQFF,TGTGCCAGCAGCTCCCGCCGGGGACTAGCGTTCCACAATGAGCAGTTCTTC
.,.,TRBV6-6,TRBJ2-1,CASSRTESNEQFF,TGTGCCAGCAGTCGGACAGAGAGCAATGAGCAGTTCTTC
TRBD2,.,TRBV9,TRBJ2-3,CASSVESSGLDTQYF,TGTGCCAGCAGCGTAGAGTCTAGCGGATTGGATACGCAGTATTTT
TRBD1,.,TRBV6-1,TRBJ1-5,CASSGTGRNQPQHF,TGTGCCAGCAGTGGGACAGGGCGCAATCAGCCCCAGCATTTT
TRBD2,.,TRBV29-1,TRBJ2-2,CSAGIRGDTGELFF,TGCAGCGCAGGTATCCGGGGGGACACCGGGGAGCTGTTTTTT
TRBD1,.,TRBV7-2,TRBJ2-2,CASSLAQGAGAGELFF,TGTGCCAGCAGCTTAGCGCAGGGGGCGGGCGCCGGGGAGCTGTTTTTT
TRBD2,.,TRBV7-6,TRBJ2-3,CASSPTGRGLARTDTQYF,TGTGCCAGCAGCCCTACAGGCCGGGGACTAGCGAGAACAGATACGCAGTATTTT
.,once,TRBV5-1,TRBJ1-2,CASSLSPNWGVGYTF,TGCGCCAGCAGCTTGTCCCCCAATTGGGGGGTCGGCTACACCTTC
.,.,TRBV7-9,TRBJ2-2,CASSLLAGATGELFF,TGTGCCAGCAGCTTATTAGCAGGGGCGACCGGGGAGCTGTTTTTT
.,.,TRBV28,TRBJ2-7,CASSTPAGVSSYEQYF,TGTGCCAGCAGTACACCGGCAGGGGTGAGCTCCTACGAGCAGTACTTC
.,.,TRBV5-6,TRBJ2-7,CASSKDRYFSYEQYF,TGTGCCAGCAGCAAAGACAGGTACTTCTCCTACGAGCAGTACTTC
.,.,TRBV7-2,TRBJ2-5,CASSESEETQYF,TGTGCCAGCAGCGAGTCGGAAGAGACCCAGTACTTC
TRBD2,.,TRBV2,TRBJ2-7,CASSDGAGGPSGEQYF,TGTGCCAGCAGTGATGGTGCGGGAGGGCCATCGGGGGAGCAGTACTTC
TRBD2,once,TRBV11-2,TRBJ2-7,CASSLVAGGPNEQYF,TGTGCCAGCAGCTTAGTAGCGGGAGGGCCCAACGAGCAGTACTTC
.,.,TRBV5-8,TRBJ2-7,CASSLSGFDEQYF,TGTGCCAGCAGCTTATCAGGGTTCGACGAGCAGTACTTC
TRBD1,.,TRBV19,TRBJ1-5,CASSMTGDGNQPQHF,TGTGCCAGTAGTATGACAGGGGACGGCAATCAGCCCCAGCATTTT
TRBD1,.,TRBV7-9,TRBJ2-1,CASSPPIRQGFAQFF,TGTGCCAGCAGCCCGCCTATAAGACAGGGGTTCGCGCAGTTCTTC
.,.,TRBV5-1,TRBJ2-7,CASSFQGYSYEQYF,TGCGCCAGCAGCTTTCAGGGCTACTCCTACGAGCAGTACTTC
TRBD2,.,TRBV19,TRBJ2-1,CASSTRGSTYNEQFF,TGTGCCAGTAGTACCCGCGGGAGTACCTACAATGAGCAGTTCTTC
.,.,TRBV19,TRBJ1-2,CASSTEGRYGYTF,TGTGCCAGTAGTACGGAGGGCCGGTATGGCTACACCTTC
TRBD1,few,TRBV5-4,TRBJ1-2,CASTVQGLPHGYTF,TGTGCCAGCACCGTACAGGGGCTTCCTCATGGCTACACCTTC
.,.,TRBV6-5,TRBJ2-7,CASNRGTSYEQYF,TGTGCCAGCAATAGAGGGACTTCCTACGAGCAGTACTTC
.,.,TRBV2,TRBJ2-5,CASTISDQETQYF,TGTGCCAGCACAATCTCAGATCAAGAGACCCAGTACTTC
.,once,TRBV5-1,TRBJ2-2,CASSWLPGTNTGELFF,TGCGCCAGCAGCTGGTTGCCAGGAACGAACACCGGGGAGCTGTTTTTT
TRBD2,.,TRBV7-8,TRBJ2-3,CASSTPGTSGRAEDTQYF,TGTGCCAGCAGCACACCCGGGACTAGCGGGAGGGCCGAAGATACGCAGTATTTT
TRBD2,.,TRBV5-1,TRBJ2-5,CASSSDSGIGGETQYF,TGCGCCAGCAGCTCTGATAGCGGGATCGGGGGAGAGACCCAGTACTTC
TRBD1,.,TRBV19,TRBJ2-4,CASREDRGAKNIQYF,TGTGCCAGTAGGGAGGACAGGGGAGCCAAAAACATTCAGTACTTC
TRBD2,.,TRBV7-2,TRBJ2-5,CASRQGLAGGPMETQYF,TGTGCCAGCAGGCAGGGGCTAGCGGGAGGGCCAATGGAGACCCAGTACTTC
.,.,TRBV30,TRBJ1-2,CAWSRGNYGYTF,TGTGCCTGGAGCCGAGGGAACTATGGCTACACCTTC
.,few,TRBV5-4,TRBJ1-3,CASSLKQELGNTIYF,TGTGCCAGCAGCTTGAAACAGGAGCTTGGAAACACCATATATTTT
TRBD2,.,TRBV7-9,TRBJ2-1,CASSLALGTSGNEQFF,TGTGCCAGCAGCTTAGCGCTCGGGACTAGCGGAAATGAGCAGTTCTTC
.,few,TRBV5-1,TRBJ2-3,CASSPMTGGTDTQYF,TGCGCCAGCAGCCCCATGACGGGGGGCACAGATACGCAGTATTTT
.,.,TRBV15,TRBJ1-5,CATSLSSTPPQPQHF,TGTGCCACCAGCCTAAGTTCGACACCGCCTCAGCCCCAGCATTTT
.,.,TRBV5-6,TRBJ2-6,CASSLYQGTPGANVLTF,TGTGCCAGCAGCTTGTATCAGGGGACCCCTGGGGCCAACGTCCTGACTTTC
TRBD2,.,TRBV5-1,TRBJ2-1,CASSLVGRGSYNEQFF,TGCGCCAGCAGCTTGGTAGGGCGGGGGTCCTACAATGAGCAGTTCTTC
.,.,TRBV19,TRBJ1-2,CASSNSGGGYGYTF,TGTGCCAGTAGTAACTCCGGGGGTGGCTATGGCTACACCTTC